A selection of T cell receptor beta chains follows, all from one sample in a study of identical twins. TCRdb fed the 5' RACE reads into MiXCR, producing one record per CDR3 protein. The table includes more than 400,000 distinct CDR3 sequences, roughly 15% detected once. In addition, the sample was reused for a study of yellow fever vaccine responses in identical twins.

Sequencing was carried out using CD4+ T cells sorted from blood. These receptors originate from a young woman in good health. Each CDR3 is given with its conserved first and last residue. Each record gives: J gene, V gene, D gene, CDR3 protein. D genes are given only for firm matches.

>TRBJ1-5|TRBV12-3/TRBV12-4|.
CASRQGLNSNQPQHF
>TRBJ2-1|TRBV12-3/TRBV12-4|TRBD2
CASSSAGLAGGRSYNEQFF
>TRBJ2-3|TRBV20-1|.
CSAPSQRGTDTQYF
>TRBJ1-4|TRBV7-3|TRBD1
CASSLHGTGGEKLFF
>TRBJ2-2|TRBV5-1|.
CASSLPRSTGELFF
>TRBJ1-1|TRBV12-3/TRBV12-4|.
CASTLLYNTEAFF
>TRBJ2-3|TRBV20-1|.
CSARRVDTQYF
>TRBJ1-2|TRBV20-1|.
CSATGPGGYGYTF
>TRBJ2-3|TRBV7-7|TRBD2
CASSLGASGAADTQYF
>TRBJ1-4|TRBV5-1|TRBD1
CASRRTGFITTNEKLFF
>TRBJ1-1|TRBV29-1|.
CSVERGGTEAFF
>TRBJ2-2|TRBV6-5|.
CASSYRGRAGELFF
>TRBJ1-4|TRBV6-5|.
CASSYLLGDEKLFF
>TRBJ2-1|TRBV7-2|TRBD2
CASSLNGRGYNEQFF
>TRBJ2-1|TRBV2|.
CASSSRDTPRVLNEQFF
>TRBJ2-2|TRBV12-3/TRBV12-4|.
CASSFQGPATGELFF
>TRBJ1-6|TRBV9|TRBD1
CASSWDRGGESPLHF
>TRBJ1-5|TRBV11-2|TRBD1
CASSSQTWDRGRGNQPQHF
>TRBJ2-1|TRBV12-3/TRBV12-4|TRBD2
CASSLQRGYNEQFF
>TRBJ2-2|TRBV6-5|TRBD1
CASSSQGAGTGELFF
>TRBJ2-2|TRBV9|TRBD2
CASSTTSGRGGELFF
>TRBJ1-2|TRBV5-4|.
CASSLLSGQSYGYTF
>TRBJ2-7|TRBV28|.
CASSQTAYEQYF
>TRBJ2-7|TRBV2|.
CASSASRSYEQYF
>TRBJ2-2|TRBV20-1|TRBD1
CSATETGVAGELFF
>TRBJ1-6|TRBV12-3/TRBV12-4|.
CASSRTGGLRSPLHF
>TRBJ2-3|TRBV6-5|TRBD2
CASSSHRLAPRIF
>TRBJ2-3|TRBV6-1|.
CASSEGGNLDTQYF
>TRBJ2-3|TRBV10-3|TRBD2
CAIRSRGSDTDTQYF
>TRBJ1-1|TRBV2|.
CASSETGVDTEAFF
>TRBJ2-1|TRBV10-3|TRBD2
CAISESASGSNEQFF
>TRBJ2-5|TRBV18|TRBD2
CASSLREGQETQYF
>TRBJ2-2|TRBV5-1|TRBD2
CASSPAGGSTGELFF
>TRBJ2-7|TRBV3-1|TRBD1
CASRFQGAYEQYF
>TRBJ2-3|TRBV29-1|.
CSVYGGGLRDTQYF
>TRBJ2-2|TRBV10-2|.
CAAHRVDTGELFF
>TRBJ2-5|TRBV5-1|TRBD1
CASSLGTAQRGETQYF
>TRBJ1-1|TRBV5-1|TRBD1
CASKKTGALGTEAFF
>TRBJ2-7|TRBV10-3|TRBD1
CAIGTTGTEDYEQYF
>TRBJ2-7|TRBV29-1|.
CSAKRDGPYEQYF
>TRBJ1-1|TRBV29-1|.
CSVEDQPPIFQGPNTEAFF
>TRBJ2-5|TRBV12-3/TRBV12-4|TRBD1
CASRNRGPQETQYF
>TRBJ2-3|TRBV4-1|TRBD2
CASSHPGLAADTQYF
>TRBJ2-7|TRBV28|TRBD1
CASSSGQDYEQYF
>TRBJ2-5|TRBV10-3|.
CAISLTGNQETQYF
>TRBJ1-3|TRBV15|.
CATSRDLALYF
>TRBJ2-1|TRBV5-6|.
CASSLVPGGLFF
>TRBJ2-7|TRBV6-5|TRBD1
CASRTQGVEQYF
>TRBJ2-1|TRBV24-1|TRBD2
CATSDLRTSGGRGSNEQFF
>TRBJ2-7|TRBV12-3/TRBV12-4|TRBD2
CASTWGGGYEQYF
>TRBJ2-1|TRBV27|.
CASSLGGAAFSYNEQFF
>TRBJ2-2|TRBV9|.
CASSGLAVANTGELFF
>TRBJ2-1|TRBV7-2|.
CASSLGPGGGYNEQFF
>TRBJ2-7|TRBV7-6|.
CASSLSDSPYEQYF
>TRBJ2-1|TRBV5-1|.
CASRAGSYNEQFF
>TRBJ2-1|TRBV7-2|TRBD2
CASSLGTSGGNNEQFF